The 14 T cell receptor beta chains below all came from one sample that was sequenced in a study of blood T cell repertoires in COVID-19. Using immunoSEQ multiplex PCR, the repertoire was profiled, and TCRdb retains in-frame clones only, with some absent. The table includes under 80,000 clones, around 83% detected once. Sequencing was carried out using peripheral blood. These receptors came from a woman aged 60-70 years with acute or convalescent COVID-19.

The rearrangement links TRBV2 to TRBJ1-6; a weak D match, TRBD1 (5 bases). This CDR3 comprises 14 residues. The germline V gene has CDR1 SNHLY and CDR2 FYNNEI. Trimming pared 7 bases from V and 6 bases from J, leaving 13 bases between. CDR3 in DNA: TGTGCCAGCAATTTACAGGCCCCTAATTCACCCCTCCACTTT. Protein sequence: CASNLQAPNSPLHF. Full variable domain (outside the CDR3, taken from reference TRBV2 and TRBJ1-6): EPEVTQTPSHQVTQMGQEVILRCVPISNHLYFYWYRQILGQKVEFLVSFYNNEISEKSEIFDDQFSVERPDGSNFTLKIRSTKLEDSAMYFCASNLQAPNSPLHFGNGTRLTVT.

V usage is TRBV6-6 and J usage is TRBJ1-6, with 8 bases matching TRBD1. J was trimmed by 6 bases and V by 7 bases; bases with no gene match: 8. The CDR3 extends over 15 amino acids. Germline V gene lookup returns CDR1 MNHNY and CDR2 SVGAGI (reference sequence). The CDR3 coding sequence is TGTGCCAGCATCGAAGCGGGACAGGCTAATTCACCCCTCCACTTT. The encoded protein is CASIEAGQANSPLHF.

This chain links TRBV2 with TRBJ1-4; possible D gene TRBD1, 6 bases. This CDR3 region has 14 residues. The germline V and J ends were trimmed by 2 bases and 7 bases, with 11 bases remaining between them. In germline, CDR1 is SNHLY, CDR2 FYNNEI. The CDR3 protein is CASSEMGAGEKLFF. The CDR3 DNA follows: TGTGCCAGCAGTGAAATGGGGGCGGGTGAAAAACTGTTTTTT.

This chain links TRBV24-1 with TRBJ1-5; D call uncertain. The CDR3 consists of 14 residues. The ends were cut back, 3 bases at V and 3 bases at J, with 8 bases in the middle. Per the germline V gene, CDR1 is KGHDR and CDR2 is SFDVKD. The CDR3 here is CATSDSAFNQPQHF. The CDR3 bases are TGTGCCACCAGTGATAGCGCCTTCAATCAGCCCCAGCATTTT.

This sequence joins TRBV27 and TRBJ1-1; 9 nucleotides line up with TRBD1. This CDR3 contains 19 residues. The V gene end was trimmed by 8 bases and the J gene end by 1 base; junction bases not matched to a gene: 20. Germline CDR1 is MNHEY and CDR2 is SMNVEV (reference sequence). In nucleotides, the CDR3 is TGTGCCAGCCGAATTACCTCACAAGGACAGGGGTCTCGGAACACTGAAGCTTTCTTT. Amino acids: CASRITSQGQGSRNTEAFF.

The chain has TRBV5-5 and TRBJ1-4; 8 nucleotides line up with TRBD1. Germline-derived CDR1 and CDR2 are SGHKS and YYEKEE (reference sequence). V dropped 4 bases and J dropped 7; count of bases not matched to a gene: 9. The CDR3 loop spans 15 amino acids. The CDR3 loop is CASSATDRGGEKLFF. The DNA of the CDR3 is TGTGCCAGCAGCGCAACCGACAGGGGAGGTGAAAAACTGTTTTTT.

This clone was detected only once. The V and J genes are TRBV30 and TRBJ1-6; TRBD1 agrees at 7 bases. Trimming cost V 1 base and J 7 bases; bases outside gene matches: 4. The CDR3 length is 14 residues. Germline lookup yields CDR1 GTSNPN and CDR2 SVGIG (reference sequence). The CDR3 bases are TGTGCCTGGAGTGCCGGACAGGCGAATTCACCCCTCCACTTT. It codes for CAWSAGQANSPLHF.

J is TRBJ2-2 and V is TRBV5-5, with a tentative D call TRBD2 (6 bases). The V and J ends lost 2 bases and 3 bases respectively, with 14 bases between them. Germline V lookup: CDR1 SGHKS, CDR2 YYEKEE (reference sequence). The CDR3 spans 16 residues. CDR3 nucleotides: TGTGCCAGCAGCTTAAGGCGGGACTTGTACACCGGGGAGCTGTTTTTT. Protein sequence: CASSLRRDLYTGELFF.

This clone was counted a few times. As DNA, the CDR3 is TGCGCCAGCAGCTTGAGCAGGGGAGACACTGAAGCTTTCTTT. This translates into CASSLSRGDTEAFF. This sequence joins TRBV5-1 and TRBJ1-1; possible D gene TRBD1, 6 bases. Germline lookup yields CDR1 SGHRS and CDR2 YFSETQ. This CDR3 is 14 amino acids long. Trimming took 1 base from V and 3 from J, leaving 10 bases between them.

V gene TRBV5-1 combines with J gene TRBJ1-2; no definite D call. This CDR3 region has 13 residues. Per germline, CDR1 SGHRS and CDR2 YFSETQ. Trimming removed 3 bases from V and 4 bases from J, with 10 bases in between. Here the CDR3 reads CASSSSIGYGYTF. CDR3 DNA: TGCGCCAGCAGCTCCTCAATCGGCTATGGCTACACCTTC.

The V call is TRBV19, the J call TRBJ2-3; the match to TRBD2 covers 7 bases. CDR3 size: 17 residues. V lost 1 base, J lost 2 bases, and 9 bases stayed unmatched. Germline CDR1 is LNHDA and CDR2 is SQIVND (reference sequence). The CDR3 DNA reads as TGTGCCAGTAGTATAGCATCATCTAGCGGACTCACAGATACGCAGTATTTT. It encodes CASSIASSSGLTDTQYF.

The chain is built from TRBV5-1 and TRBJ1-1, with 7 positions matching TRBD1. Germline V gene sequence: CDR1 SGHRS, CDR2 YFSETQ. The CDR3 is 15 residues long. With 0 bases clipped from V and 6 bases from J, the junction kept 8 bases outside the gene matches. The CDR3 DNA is TGCGCCAGCAGCTTGGCAGCAGGGGGGACCCCTGAAGCTTTCTTT. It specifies CASSLAAGGTPEAFF.

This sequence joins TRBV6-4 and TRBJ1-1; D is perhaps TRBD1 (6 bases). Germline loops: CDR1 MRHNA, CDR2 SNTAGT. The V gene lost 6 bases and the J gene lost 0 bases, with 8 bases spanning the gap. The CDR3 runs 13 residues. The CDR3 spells CASRRTVNTEAFF. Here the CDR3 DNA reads TGTGCCAGCAGGCGGACAGTGAACACTGAAGCTTTCTTT.

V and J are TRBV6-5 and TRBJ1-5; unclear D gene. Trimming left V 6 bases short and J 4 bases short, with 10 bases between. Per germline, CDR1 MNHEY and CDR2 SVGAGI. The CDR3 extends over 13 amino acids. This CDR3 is CASRVTVNQPQHF. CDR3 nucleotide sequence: TGTGCCAGCAGGGTGACTGTGAATCAGCCCCAGCATTTT.